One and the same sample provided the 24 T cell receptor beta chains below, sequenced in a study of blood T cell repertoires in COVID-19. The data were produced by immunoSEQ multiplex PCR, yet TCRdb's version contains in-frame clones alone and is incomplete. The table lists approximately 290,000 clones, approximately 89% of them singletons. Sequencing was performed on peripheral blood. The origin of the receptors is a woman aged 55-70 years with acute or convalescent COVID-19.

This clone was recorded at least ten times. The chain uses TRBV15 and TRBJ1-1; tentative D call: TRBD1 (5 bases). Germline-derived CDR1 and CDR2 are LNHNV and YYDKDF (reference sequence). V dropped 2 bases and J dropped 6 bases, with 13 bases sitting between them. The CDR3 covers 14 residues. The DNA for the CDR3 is TGTGCCACCAGCAGACCCGGGGGAGTTTCTGAAGCTTTCTTT. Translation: CATSRPGGVSEAFF.

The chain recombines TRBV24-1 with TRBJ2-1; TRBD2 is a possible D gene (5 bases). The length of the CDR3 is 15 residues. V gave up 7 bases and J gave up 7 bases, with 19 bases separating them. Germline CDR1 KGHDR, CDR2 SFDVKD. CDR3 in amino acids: CATRPSEGLANEQFF. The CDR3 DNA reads TGTGCCACCAGGCCCTCTGAGGGCCTGGCTAATGAGCAGTTCTTC.

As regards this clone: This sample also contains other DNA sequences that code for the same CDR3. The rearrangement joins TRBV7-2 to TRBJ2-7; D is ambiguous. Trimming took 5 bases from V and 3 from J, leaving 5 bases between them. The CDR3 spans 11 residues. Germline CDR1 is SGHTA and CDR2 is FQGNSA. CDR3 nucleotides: TGTGCCAGCAGCCCCCTCTACGAGCAGTACTTC. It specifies CASSPLYEQYF.

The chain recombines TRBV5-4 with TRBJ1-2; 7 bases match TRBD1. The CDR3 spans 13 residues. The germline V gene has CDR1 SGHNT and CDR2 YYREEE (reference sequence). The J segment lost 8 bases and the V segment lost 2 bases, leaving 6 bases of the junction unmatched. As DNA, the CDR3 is TGTGCCAGCAGCTTCGAGTCAGGGGGGGGCTACACCTTC. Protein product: CASSFESGGGYTF.

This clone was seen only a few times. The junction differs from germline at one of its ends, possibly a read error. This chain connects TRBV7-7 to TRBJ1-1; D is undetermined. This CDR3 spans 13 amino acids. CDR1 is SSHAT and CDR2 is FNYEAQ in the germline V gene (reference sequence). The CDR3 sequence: CASSLRADTEAFF. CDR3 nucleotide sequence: TGTGCTAGCAGCTTGAGGGCGGACACTGAAGCTTTCTTT. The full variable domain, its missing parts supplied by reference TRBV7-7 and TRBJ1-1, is GAGVSQSPRYKVTKRGQDVTLRCDPISSHATLYWYQQALGQGPEFLTYFNYEAQPDKSGLPSDRFSAERPEGSISTLTIQRTEQRDSAMYRCASSLRADTEAFFGQGTRLTVV.

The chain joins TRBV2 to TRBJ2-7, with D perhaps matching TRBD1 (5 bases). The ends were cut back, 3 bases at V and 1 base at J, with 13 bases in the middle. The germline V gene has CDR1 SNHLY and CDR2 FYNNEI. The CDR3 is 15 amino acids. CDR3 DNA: TGTGCCAGCAGTGAGGTAGGGGTGAATTCCTACGAGCAGTACTTC. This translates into CASSEVGVNSYEQYF.

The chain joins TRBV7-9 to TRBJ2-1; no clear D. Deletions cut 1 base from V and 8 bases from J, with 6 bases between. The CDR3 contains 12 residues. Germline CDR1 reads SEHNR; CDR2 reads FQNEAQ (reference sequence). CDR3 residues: CASSLGGDEQFF. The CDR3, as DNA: TGTGCCAGCAGCTTAGGAGGAGATGAGCAGTTCTTC. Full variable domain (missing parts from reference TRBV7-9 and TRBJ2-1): DTGVSQNPRHKITKRGQNVTFRCDPISEHNRLYWYRQTLGQGPEFLTYFQNEAQLEKSRLLSDRFSAERPKGSFSTLEIQRTEQGDSAMYLCASSLGGDEQFFGPGTRLTVL.

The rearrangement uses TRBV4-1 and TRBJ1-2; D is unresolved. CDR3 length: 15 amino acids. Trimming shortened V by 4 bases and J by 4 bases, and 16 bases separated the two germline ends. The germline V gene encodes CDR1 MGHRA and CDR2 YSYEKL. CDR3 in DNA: TGCGCCAGCAGCCTCCGGGCGGGGTTGGGCTATGGCTACACCTTC. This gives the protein CASSLRAGLGYGYTF.

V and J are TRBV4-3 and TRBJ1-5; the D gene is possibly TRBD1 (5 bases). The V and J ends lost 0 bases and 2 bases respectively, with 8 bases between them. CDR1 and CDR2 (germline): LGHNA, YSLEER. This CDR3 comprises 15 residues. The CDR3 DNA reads TGCGCCAGCAGCCAAGACAGGGAAGGCAATCAGCCCCAGCATTTT. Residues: CASSQDREGNQPQHF.

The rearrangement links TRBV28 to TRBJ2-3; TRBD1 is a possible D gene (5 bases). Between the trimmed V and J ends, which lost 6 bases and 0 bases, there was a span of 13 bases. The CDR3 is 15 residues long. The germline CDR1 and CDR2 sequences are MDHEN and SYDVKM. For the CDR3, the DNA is TGTGCCAGCAGGCTGGGGCAGGGCAGCACAGATACGCAGTATTTT. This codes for CASRLGQGSTDTQYF.

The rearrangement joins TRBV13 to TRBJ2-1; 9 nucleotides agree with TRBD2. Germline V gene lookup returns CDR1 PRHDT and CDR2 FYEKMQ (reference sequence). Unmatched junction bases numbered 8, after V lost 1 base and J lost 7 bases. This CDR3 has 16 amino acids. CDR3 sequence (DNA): TGTGCCAGCAGCTTAGCGCGAGCGGGGGGATGGAATGAGCAGTTCTTC. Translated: CASSLARAGGWNEQFF.

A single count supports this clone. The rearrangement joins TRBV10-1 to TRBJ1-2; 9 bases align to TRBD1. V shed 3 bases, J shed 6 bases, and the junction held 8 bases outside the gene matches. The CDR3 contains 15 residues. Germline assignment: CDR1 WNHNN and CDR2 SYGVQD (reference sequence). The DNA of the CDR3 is TGCGCCAGCAGTGACCCACAGGGGGCTACGGATGGCTACACCTTC. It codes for CASSDPQGATDGYTF.

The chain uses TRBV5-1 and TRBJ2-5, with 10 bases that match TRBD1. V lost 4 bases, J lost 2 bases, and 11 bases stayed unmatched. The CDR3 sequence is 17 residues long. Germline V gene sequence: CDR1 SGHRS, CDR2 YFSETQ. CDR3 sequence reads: CASSDVGQGDLQETQYF. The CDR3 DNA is TGCGCCAGCAGCGATGTAGGACAGGGGGACCTTCAAGAGACCCAGTACTTC.

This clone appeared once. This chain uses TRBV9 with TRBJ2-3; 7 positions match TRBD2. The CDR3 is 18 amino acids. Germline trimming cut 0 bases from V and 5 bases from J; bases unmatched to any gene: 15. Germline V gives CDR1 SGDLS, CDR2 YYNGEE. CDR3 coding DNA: TGTGCCAGCAGCGTAGAGAGAAAGGAAGGCAGGGAGGGAGATACGCAGTATTTT. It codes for CASSVERKEGREGDTQYF.

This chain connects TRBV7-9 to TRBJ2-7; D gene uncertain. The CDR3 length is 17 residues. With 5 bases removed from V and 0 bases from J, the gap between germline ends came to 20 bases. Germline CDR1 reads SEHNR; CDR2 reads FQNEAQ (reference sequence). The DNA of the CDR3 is TGTGCCAGCAGCACCCCACCCGGTACAGCCAGCTCCTACGAGCAGTACTTC. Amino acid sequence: CASSTPPGTASSYEQYF. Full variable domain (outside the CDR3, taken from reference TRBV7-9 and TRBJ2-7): DTGVSQNPRHKITKRGQNVTFRCDPISEHNRLYWYRQTLGQGPEFLTYFQNEAQLEKSRLLSDRFSAERPKGSFSTLEIQRTEQGDSAMYLCASSTPPGTASSYEQYFGPGTRLTVT.

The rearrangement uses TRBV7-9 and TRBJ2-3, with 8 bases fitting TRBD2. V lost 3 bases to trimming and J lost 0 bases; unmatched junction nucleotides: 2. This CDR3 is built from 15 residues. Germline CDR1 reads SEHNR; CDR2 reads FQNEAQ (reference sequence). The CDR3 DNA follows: TGTGCCAGCAGCTTTTCTAGCGGGAGCACAGATACGCAGTATTTT. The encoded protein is CASSFSSGSTDTQYF. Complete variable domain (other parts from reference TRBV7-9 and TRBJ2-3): DTGVSQNPRHKITKRGQNVTFRCDPISEHNRLYWYRQTLGQGPEFLTYFQNEAQLEKSRLLSDRFSAERPKGSFSTLEIQRTEQGDSAMYLCASSFSSGSTDTQYFGPGTRLTVL.

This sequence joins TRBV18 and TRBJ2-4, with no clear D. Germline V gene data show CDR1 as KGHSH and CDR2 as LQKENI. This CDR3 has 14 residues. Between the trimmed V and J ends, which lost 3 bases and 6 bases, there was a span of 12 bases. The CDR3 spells CASSPSVSLNIQYF. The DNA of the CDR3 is TGTGCCAGCTCACCCTCAGTCTCCTTAAACATTCAGTACTTC.

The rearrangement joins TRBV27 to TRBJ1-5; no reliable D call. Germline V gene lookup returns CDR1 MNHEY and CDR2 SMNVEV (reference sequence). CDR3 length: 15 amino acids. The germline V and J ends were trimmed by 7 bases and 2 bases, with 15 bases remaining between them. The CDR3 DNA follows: TGTGCCAGCAATCCTCGCGGGGTTGGCAATCAGCCCCAGCATTTT. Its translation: CASNPRGVGNQPQHF.

CDR3 DNA: TGTGCCAGCAGCTCCCAGGGGGCTGGAAACACCATATATTTT. Translation: CASSSQGAGNTIYF. The chain combines TRBV6-5 with TRBJ1-3; TRBD1 matches at 7 bases. The CDR3 contains 14 residues. The ends lost 6 bases at V and 2 bases at J; junction bases unmatched: 4. Germline assignment: CDR1 MNHEY and CDR2 SVGAGI.

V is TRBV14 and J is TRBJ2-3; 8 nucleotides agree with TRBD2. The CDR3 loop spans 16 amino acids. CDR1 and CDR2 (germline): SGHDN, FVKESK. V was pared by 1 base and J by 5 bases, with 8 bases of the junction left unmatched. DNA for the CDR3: TGTGCCAGCAGCCAAGGCGCGGGGGGCTGGGTAGATACGCAGTATTTT. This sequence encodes CASSQGAGGWVDTQYF.

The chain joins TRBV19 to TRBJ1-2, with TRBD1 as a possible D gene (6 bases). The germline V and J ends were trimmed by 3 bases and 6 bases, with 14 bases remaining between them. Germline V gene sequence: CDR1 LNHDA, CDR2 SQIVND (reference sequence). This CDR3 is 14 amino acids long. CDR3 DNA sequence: TGTGCCAGTAGTATGGGGGCCCGGGCCCATGGCTACACCTTC. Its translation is CASSMGARAHGYTF.

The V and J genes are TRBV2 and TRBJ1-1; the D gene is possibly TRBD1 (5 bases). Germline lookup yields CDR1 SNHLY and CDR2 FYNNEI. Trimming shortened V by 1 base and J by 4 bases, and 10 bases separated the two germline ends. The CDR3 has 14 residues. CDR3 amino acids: CASSEGGGGTEAFF. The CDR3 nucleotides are TGTGCCAGCAGTGAAGGGGGCGGGGGCACTGAAGCTTTCTTT.

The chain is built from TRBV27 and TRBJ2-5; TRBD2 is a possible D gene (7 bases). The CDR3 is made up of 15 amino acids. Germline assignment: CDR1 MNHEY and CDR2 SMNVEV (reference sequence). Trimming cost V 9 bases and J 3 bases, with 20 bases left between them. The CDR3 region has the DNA TGTGCCAGGGGGGGGGCTTGGGACGGCGAAGAGACCCAGTACTTC. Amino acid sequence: CARGGAWDGEETQYF.

The CDR3 loop is CATSDSQGVWQETQYF. CDR3 nucleotides: TGTGCCACCAGTGACTCACAGGGGGTATGGCAAGAGACCCAGTACTTC. The chain carries TRBV24-1 and TRBJ2-5, with 8 bases that match TRBD1. This CDR3 comprises 16 residues. Trimming cost V 4 bases and J 2 bases; bases outside gene matches: 8. Germline V gene lookup returns CDR1 KGHDR and CDR2 SFDVKD.